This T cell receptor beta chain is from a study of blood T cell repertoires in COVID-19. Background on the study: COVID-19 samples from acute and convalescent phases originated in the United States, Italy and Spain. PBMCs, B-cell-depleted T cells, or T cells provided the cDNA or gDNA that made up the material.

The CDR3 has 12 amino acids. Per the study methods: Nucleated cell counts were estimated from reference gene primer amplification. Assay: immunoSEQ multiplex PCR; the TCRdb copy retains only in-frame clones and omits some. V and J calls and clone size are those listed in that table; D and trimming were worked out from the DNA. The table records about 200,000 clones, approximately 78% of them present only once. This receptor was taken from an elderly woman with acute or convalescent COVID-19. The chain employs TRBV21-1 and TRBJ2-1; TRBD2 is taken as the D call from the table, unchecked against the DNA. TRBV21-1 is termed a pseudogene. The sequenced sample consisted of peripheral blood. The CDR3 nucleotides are TGTGCCAGACTACGAGCCTACAATGAGCAGTTCTTC. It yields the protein CARLRAYNEQFF.